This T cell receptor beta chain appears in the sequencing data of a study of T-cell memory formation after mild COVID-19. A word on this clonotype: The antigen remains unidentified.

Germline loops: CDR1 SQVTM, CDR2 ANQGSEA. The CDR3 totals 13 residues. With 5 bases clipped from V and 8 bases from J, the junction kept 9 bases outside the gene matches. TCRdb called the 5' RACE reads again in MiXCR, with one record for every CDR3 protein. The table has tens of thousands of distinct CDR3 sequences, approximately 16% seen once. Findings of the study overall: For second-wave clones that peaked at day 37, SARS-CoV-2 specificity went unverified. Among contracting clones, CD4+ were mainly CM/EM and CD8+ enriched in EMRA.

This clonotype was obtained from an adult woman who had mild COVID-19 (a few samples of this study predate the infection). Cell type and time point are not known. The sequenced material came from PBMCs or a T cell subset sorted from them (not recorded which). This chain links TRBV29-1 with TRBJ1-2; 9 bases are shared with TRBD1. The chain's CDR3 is CSVIEQGAGGYTF. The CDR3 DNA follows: TGCAGCGTTATAGAACAGGGGGCTGGGGGCTACACCTTC.